This T cell receptor beta chain derives from a study of identical twins. Germline CDR1 is SGDLS and CDR2 is YYNGEE. The CDR3 has 15 residues. V was clipped by 5 bases and J by 0 bases, with 13 bases between them. This clonotype showed up just a few times. TCRdb called the 5' RACE reads again in MiXCR, with one record for every CDR3 protein. The sample holds hundreds of thousands of distinct CDR3 sequences, 20% to 30% seen once. These same data were also listed under a study on T cells expressing NK-cell markers. Per that study: Just one sequenced donor of eight was HCMV-seronegative, while seven were seropositive. These clonotypes additionally ranked first within the CD3+CD56-NKG2C+ fraction of several donors.

The chain links TRBV9 to TRBJ2-3; D unclear. Sequencing was performed on CD4+ T cells sorted from blood. The TCR sequence derives from a young woman in good health. The CDR3 DNA reads TGTGCCAGCAGGCCTGCCGGGCACAGCACAGATACGCAGTATTTT. It is translated as CASRPAGHSTDTQYF.